This note documents a single TCR beta chain sequence. Its cognate antigen is unknown. This record belongs to a study of vaccination and CD4 T cells after COVID-19. The treatment denotes: roughly 10-day PBMC culture with coronavirus spike peptide pools or control peptides (ViraFEST assay). Cultured CD4+ T cells had their DNA profiled by the Oncomine TCR Beta short-read assay. TCRdb recomputed calls from the PCR reads with MiXCR, one row per CDR3 protein. The data contain 10,000 to 15,000 distinct CDR3 sequences, about 70% of them seen just once; the ten biggest clones take up approximately 8.1%. The receptor comes from a human donor who received a COVID-19 vaccine. The sequenced sample was CD4+ T cells from blood, cultured in vitro, obtained after SARS-CoV-2 vaccination.

DNA of the CDR3: TGTGCCTGGAGCTTCGGGGACGGAATCAATCAGCCCCAGCATTTT. Its protein product is CAWSFGDGINQPQHF. The rearrangement joins TRBV30 to TRBJ1-5, with a weak D call TRBD1 (5 bases). V gave up 3 bases and J gave up 3 bases, with 15 bases separating them. There are 15 residues in the CDR3. Germline V lookup: CDR1 GTSNPN, CDR2 SVGIG (reference sequence).